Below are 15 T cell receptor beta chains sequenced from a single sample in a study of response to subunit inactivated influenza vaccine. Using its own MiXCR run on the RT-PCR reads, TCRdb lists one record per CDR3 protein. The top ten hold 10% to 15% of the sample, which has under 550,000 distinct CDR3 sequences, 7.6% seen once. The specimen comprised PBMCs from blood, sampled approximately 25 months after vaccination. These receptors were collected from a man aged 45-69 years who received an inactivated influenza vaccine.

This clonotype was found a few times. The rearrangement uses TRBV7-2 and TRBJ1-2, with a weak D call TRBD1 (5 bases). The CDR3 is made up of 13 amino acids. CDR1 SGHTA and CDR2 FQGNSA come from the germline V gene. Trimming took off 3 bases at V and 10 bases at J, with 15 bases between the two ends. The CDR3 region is CASSLSGTRVYTF. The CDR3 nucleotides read TGTGCCAGCAGCTTGTCCGGGACGAGAGTCTACACCTTC. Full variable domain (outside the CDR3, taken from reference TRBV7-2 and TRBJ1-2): GAGVSQSPSNKVTEKGKDVELRCDPISGHTALYWYRQSLGQGLEFLIYFQGNSAPDKSGLPSDRFSAERTGGSVSTLTIQRTQQEDSAVYLCASSLSGTRVYTFGSGTRLTVV.

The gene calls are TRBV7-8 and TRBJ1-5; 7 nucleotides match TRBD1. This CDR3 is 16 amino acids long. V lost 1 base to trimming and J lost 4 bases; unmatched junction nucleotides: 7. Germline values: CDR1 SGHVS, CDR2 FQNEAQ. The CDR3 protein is CASSLETGRGNQPQHF. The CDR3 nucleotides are TGTGCCAGCAGCTTAGAGACAGGGAGGGGAAATCAGCCCCAGCATTTT. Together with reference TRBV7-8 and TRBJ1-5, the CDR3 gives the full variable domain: GAGVSQSPRYKVAKRGQDVALRCDPISGHVSLFWYQQALGQGPEFLTYFQNEAQLDKSGLPSDRFFAERPEGSVSTLKIQRTQQEDSAVYLCASSLETGRGNQPQHFGDGTRLSIL.

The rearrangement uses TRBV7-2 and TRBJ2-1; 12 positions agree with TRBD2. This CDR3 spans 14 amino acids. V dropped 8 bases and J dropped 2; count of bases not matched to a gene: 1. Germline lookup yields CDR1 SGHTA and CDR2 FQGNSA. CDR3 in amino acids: CASGLAGPYNEQFF. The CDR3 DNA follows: TGTGCCAGCGGACTAGCGGGACCCTACAATGAGCAGTTCTTC. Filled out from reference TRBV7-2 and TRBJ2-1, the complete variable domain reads GAGVSQSPSNKVTEKGKDVELRCDPISGHTALYWYRQSLGQGLEFLIYFQGNSAPDKSGLPSDRFSAERTGGSVSTLTIQRTQQEDSAVYLCASGLAGPYNEQFFGPGTRLTVL.

CDR3 amino acids: CASSRARDYEQFF. The CDR3 nucleotides read TGTGCCAGCAGCCGCGCGCGCGACTATGAGCAGTTCTTC. This rearrangement joins TRBV5-6 to TRBJ2-1; D remains ambiguous. From germline, CDR1 is SGHDT and CDR2 YYEEEE. This CDR3 has 13 residues. V was trimmed by 4 bases and J by 8 bases, leaving 13 bases between them.

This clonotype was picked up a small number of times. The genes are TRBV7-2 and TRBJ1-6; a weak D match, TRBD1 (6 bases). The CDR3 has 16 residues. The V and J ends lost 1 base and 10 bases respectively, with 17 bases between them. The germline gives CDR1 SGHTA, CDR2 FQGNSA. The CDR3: CASSLVSTGLGSPLHF. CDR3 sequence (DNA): TGTGCCAGCAGCTTAGTCTCGACAGGTTTGGGATCACCCCTCCACTTT.

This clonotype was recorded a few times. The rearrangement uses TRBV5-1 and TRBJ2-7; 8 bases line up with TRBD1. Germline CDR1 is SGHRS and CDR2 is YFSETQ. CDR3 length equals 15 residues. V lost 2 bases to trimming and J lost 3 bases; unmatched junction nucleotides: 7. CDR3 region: CASSFGQGSHYEQYF. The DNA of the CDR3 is TGCGCCAGCAGCTTCGGACAGGGATCCCACTACGAGCAGTACTTC. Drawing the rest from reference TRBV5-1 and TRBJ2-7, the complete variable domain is KAGVTQTPRYLIKTRGQQVTLSCSPISGHRSVSWYQQTPGQGLQFLFEYFSETQRNKGNFPGRFSGRQFSNSRSEMNVSTLELGDSALYLCASSFGQGSHYEQYFGPGTRLTVT.

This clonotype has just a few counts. In nucleotides, the CDR3 is TGTGCCAGCAGTGAAGGACGGGTAAATGAGCAGTTCTTC. Residues: CASSEGRVNEQFF. V usage is TRBV2 and J usage is TRBJ2-1; D is undetermined. The V gene's germline CDR1 is SNHLY and CDR2 FYNNEI. The V end was cut by 1 base, the J end by 7 bases, with 8 bases between. This CDR3 contains 13 residues.

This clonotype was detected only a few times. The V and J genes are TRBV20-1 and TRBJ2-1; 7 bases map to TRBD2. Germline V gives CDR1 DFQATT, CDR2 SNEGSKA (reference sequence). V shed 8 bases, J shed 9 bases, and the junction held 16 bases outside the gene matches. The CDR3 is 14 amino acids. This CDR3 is CSPSWGGSNLEQFF. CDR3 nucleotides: TGCAGTCCCTCGTGGGGCGGGAGCAATCTTGAGCAGTTCTTC.

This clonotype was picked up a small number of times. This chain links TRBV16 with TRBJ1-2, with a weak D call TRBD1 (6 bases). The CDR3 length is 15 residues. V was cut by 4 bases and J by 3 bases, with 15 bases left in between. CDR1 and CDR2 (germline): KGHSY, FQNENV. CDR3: CASSPAHREDYGYTF. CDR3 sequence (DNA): TGTGCCAGCAGCCCCGCCCACAGGGAGGACTATGGCTACACCTTC.

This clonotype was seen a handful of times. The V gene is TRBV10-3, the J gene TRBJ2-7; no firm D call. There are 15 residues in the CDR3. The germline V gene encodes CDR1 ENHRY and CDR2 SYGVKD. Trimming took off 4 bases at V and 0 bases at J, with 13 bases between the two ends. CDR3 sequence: CAISAKGRSSYEQYF. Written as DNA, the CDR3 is TGTGCCATCAGTGCCAAAGGACGGTCCTCCTACGAGCAGTACTTC.

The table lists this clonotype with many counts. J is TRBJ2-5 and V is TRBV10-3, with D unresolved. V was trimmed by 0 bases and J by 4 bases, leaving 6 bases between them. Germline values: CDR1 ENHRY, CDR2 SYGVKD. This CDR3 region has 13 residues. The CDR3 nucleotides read TGTGCCATCAGTGAGTCGGATGTAGAGACCCAGTACTTC. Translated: CAISESDVETQYF.

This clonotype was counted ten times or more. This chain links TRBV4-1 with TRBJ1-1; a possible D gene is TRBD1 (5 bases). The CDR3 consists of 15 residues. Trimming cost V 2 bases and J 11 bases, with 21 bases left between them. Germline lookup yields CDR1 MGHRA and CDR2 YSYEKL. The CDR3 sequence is CASSQNPSTPGRAFF. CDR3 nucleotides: TGCGCCAGCAGCCAAAATCCCTCAACTCCGGGACGGGCTTTCTTT.

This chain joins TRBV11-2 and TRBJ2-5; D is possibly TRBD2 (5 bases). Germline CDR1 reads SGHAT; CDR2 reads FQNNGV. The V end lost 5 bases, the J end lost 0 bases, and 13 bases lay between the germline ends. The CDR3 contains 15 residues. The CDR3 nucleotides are TGTGCCAGCAGCCCAGGACTTACGTACCAAGAGACCCAGTACTTC. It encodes CASSPGLTYQETQYF.

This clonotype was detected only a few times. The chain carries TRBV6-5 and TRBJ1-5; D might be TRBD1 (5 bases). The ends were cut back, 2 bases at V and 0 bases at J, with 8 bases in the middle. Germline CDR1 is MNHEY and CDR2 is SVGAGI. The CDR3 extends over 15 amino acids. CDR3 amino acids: CASSYQGNSNQPQHF. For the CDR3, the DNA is TGTGCCAGCAGTTACCAGGGAAATAGCAATCAGCCCCAGCATTTT.

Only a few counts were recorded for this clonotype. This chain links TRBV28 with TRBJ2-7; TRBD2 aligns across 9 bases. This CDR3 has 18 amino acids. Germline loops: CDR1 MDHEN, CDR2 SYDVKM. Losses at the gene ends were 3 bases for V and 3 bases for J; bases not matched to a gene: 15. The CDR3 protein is CASSLSPTGTSINYEQYF. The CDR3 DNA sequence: TGTGCCAGCAGTTTGTCTCCTACCGGGACTAGCATAAACTACGAGCAGTACTTC. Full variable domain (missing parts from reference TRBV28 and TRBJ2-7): DVKVTQSSRYLVKRTGEKVFLECVQDMDHENMFWYRQDPGLGLRLIYFSYDVKMKEKGDIPEGYSVSREKKERFSLILESASTNQTSMYLCASSLSPTGTSINYEQYFGPGTRLTVT.